The next 10 T cell receptor beta chains were all read from a single sample in a study of somatic mutations in cytotoxic T cells in rheumatoid arthritis. Using immunoSEQ multiplex PCR, the repertoire was profiled, and TCRdb retains in-frame clones only, with some absent. The repertoire holds roughly 11,000 clones, with roughly 78% as singletons. Sequencing was performed on CD8+ T cells sorted from blood. Receptor source: an adult with rheumatoid arthritis.

The rearrangement uses TRBV28 and TRBJ2-1, with a weak D call TRBD1 (5 bases). Trimming removed 10 bases from V and 1 base from J, with 11 bases in between. The CDR3 has 13 residues. The germline CDR1 and CDR2 sequences are MDHEN and SYDVKM. CDR3 nucleotides: TGTGCCACGCTACAGGTTTCCTACAATGAGCAGTTCTTC. This encodes CATLQVSYNEQFF.

The J gene is TRBJ2-1, the V gene TRBV7-8, with D hard to call. This CDR3 region has 14 residues. V dropped 4 bases and J dropped 0 bases, with 7 bases sitting between them. From germline, CDR1 is SGHVS and CDR2 FQNEAQ. The CDR3 protein is CASSSMGSYNEQFF. In DNA, the CDR3 is TGTGCCAGCAGCTCTATGGGCTCCTACAATGAGCAGTTCTTC.

The gene calls are TRBV27 and TRBJ1-1; D gene unclear. The germline V gene has CDR1 MNHEY and CDR2 SMNVEV (reference sequence). V lost 2 bases, J lost 4 bases, and 11 bases lay in between. The CDR3 contains 14 residues. The CDR3 nucleotides are TGTGCCAGCAGTTTAGACCCAGCGGTCACTGAAGCTTTCTTT. Translating gives CASSLDPAVTEAFF.

V and J are TRBV28 and TRBJ2-5; TRBD2 matches at 12 bases. This CDR3 spans 17 amino acids. The ends lost 4 bases at V and 4 bases at J; junction bases unmatched: 10. Germline V gives CDR1 MDHEN, CDR2 SYDVKM. The CDR3 region is CASSSSIGLAGLETQYF. Written as DNA, the CDR3 is TGTGCCAGCAGTTCCTCTATAGGACTAGCGGGGTTAGAGACCCAGTACTTC.

By share, this clone ranks as medium-sized. The rearrangement uses TRBV6-5 and TRBJ2-2; D is perhaps TRBD1 or TRBD2 (5 bases each). In germline, CDR1 is MNHEY, CDR2 SVGAGI. CDR3 length: 14 residues. The CDR3 protein is CASNQGPNTGELFF. CDR3 coding DNA: TGTGCTTCCAATCAGGGACCGAACACCGGGGAGCTGTTTTTT.

The chain combines TRBV9 with TRBJ2-5; no clear D. Trimming took off 3 bases at V and 5 bases at J, with 11 bases between the two ends. There are 13 residues in the CDR3. Germline CDR1 SGDLS, CDR2 YYNGEE. The CDR3 is CASSAPLGETQYF. DNA of the CDR3: TGTGCCAGCAGCGCCCCGCTAGGGGAGACCCAGTACTTC.

The chain combines TRBV9 with TRBJ2-5; a weak D match, TRBD2 (6 bases). This CDR3 is built from 15 residues. Trimming took 0 bases from V and 1 from J, leaving 10 bases between them. From germline, CDR1 is SGDLS and CDR2 YYNGEE. The CDR3 sequence: CASSVEWGLQETQYF. The CDR3 bases are TGTGCCAGCAGCGTAGAATGGGGACTCCAAGAGACCCAGTACTTC. The entire variable domain, with the rest obtained from reference TRBV9 and TRBJ2-5, is as follows: DSGVTQTPKHLITATGQRVTLRCSPRSGDLSVYWYQQSLDQGLQFLIQYYNGEERAKGNILERFSAQQFPDLHSELNLSSLELGDSALYFCASSVEWGLQETQYFGPGTRLLVL.

This rearrangement joins TRBV25-1 to TRBJ2-2; 8 bases are shared with TRBD1. CDR3 length: 13 residues. V was clipped by 6 bases and J by 9 bases; unmatched bases: 6. Germline V gene data show CDR1 as MGHDK and CDR2 as SYGVNS. The CDR3 bases are TGTGCCAGCAGACTCCAGGGGGCTAGGGAGCTGTTTTTT. It is translated as CASRLQGARELFF.

The rearrangement links TRBV27 to TRBJ2-1; tentatively, D is TRBD2 (6 bases). The CDR3 has 14 amino acids. Germline-derived CDR1 and CDR2 are MNHEY and SMNVEV (reference sequence). The V and J ends lost 6 bases and 4 bases respectively, with 13 bases between them. The CDR3 reads CASSLAIDYNEQFF. CDR3 nucleotide sequence: TGTGCCAGCAGCCTAGCGATAGATTACAATGAGCAGTTCTTC.

This clone was observed a handful of times. The DNA for the CDR3 is TGTGCCAGCAGCTTGGGGCAGGGGTATCAGCCCCAGCATTTT. It yields the protein CASSLGQGYQPQHF. This sequence joins TRBV5-6 and TRBJ1-5; TRBD1 might be the D (6 bases). The V gene's germline CDR1 is SGHDT and CDR2 YYEEEE. Trimming shortened V by 0 bases and J by 5 bases, and 9 bases separated the two germline ends. The CDR3 is made up of 14 amino acids.